Listed here is a single T cell receptor beta chain. Some clones are missing from TCRdb's copy, which holds only in-frame ones; the method was immunoSEQ multiplex PCR. Seen here are tens of thousands of clones, 85% observed once, and the top ten hold 7.5% to 8.5%. The germline V and J ends were trimmed by 3 bases and 0 bases, with 12 bases remaining between them. CDR1 and CDR2 from the germline V gene are LNHDA and SQIVND (reference sequence). The CDR3 extends over 16 amino acids. This sample is drawn from a study of glioma-infiltrating T cells after dendritic cell vaccination. Time point meaning: after dendritic cell vaccination, including at tumor progression/relapse.

This chain uses TRBV19 with TRBJ1-5; no definite D call. The TCR comes from a human donor with glioblastoma. The material was blood, obtained after dendritic cell vaccination. CDR3 DNA: TGTGCCAGTAGTATCACAGCTACCAATAGCAATCAGCCCCAGCATTTT. Encoded protein: CASSITATNSNQPQHF.